The present TCR beta chain was sequenced within a study of T cell changes during pregnancy in multiple sclerosis. Clones were sequenced by immunoSEQ multiplex PCR, and TCRdb holds only the in-frame ones, with some missing. The repertoire includes some 28,000 clones, around 86% of them detected once, and approximately 0.6% sits in the top ten. V was pared by 4 bases and J by 6 bases, with 12 bases of the junction left unmatched. The germline gives CDR1 KGHSY, CDR2 FQNENV. The CDR3 is 15 amino acids. The sample consisted of CD4+ T cells from peripheral blood mononuclear cells, taken in the first trimester of pregnancy. The genes are TRBV16 and TRBJ2-7, with 7 bases fitting TRBD1. The sequence derives from a female donor in good health, enrolled as a control in a pregnancy study. The CDR3 spells CASSPSWDSHFEQYF. CDR3 bases: TGTGCCAGCAGCCCTTCTTGGGACAGTCATTTCGAGCAGTACTTC.